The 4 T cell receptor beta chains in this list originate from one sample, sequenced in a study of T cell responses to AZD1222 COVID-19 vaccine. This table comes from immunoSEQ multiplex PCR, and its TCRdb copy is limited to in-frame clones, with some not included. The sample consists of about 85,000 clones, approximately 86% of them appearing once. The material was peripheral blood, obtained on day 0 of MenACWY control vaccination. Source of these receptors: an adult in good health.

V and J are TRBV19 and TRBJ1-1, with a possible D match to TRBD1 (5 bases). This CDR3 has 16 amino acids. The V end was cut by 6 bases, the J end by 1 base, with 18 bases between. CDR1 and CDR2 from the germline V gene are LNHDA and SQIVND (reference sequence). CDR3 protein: CASSPLNQGGNTEAFF. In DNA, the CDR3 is TGTGCCAGTAGCCCCTTAAACCAGGGCGGGAACACTGAAGCTTTCTTT.

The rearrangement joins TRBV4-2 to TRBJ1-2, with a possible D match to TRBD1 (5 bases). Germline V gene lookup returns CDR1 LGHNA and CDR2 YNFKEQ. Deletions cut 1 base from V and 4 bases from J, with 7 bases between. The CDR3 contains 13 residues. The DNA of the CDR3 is TGTGCCAGCAGCCAAGGAGACAGCTATGGCTACACCTTC. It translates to CASSQGDSYGYTF.

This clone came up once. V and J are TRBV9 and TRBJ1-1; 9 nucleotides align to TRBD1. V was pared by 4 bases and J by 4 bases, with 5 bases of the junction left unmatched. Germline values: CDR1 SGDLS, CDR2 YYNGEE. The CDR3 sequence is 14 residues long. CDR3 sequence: CASSTTGGITEAFF. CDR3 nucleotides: TGTGCCAGCAGCACGACAGGGGGAATCACTGAAGCTTTCTTT.

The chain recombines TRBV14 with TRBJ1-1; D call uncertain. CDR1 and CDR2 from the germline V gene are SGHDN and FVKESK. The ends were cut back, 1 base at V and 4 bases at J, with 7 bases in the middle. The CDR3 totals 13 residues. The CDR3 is CASSQGSSTEAFF. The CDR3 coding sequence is TGTGCCAGCAGCCAAGGGAGTTCCACTGAAGCTTTCTTT. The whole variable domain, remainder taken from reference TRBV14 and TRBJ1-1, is EAGVTQFPSHSVIEKGQTVTLRCDPISGHDNLYWYRRVMGKEIKFLLHFVKESKQDESGMPNNRFLAERTGGTYSTLKVQPAELEDSGVYFCASSQGSSTEAFFGQGTRLTVV.